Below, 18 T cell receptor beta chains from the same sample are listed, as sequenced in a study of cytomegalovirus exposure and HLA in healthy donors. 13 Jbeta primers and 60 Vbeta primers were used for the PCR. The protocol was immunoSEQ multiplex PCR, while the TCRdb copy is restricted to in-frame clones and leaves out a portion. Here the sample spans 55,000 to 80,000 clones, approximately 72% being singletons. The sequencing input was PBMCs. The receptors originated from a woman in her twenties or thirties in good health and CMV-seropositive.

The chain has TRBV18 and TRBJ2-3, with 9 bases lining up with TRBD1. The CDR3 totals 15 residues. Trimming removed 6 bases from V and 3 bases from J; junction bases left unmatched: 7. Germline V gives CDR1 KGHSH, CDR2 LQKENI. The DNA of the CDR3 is TGTGCCAGCTCGCCCAACGGACAGGGGACAGATACGCAGTATTTT. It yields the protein CASSPNGQGTDTQYF.

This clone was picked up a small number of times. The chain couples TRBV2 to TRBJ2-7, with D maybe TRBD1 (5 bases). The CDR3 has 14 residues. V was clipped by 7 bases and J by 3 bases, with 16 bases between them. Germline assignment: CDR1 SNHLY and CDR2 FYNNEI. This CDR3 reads CASKLEPQGYEQYF. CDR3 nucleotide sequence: TGTGCCAGCAAATTGGAACCGCAGGGCTACGAGCAGTACTTC.

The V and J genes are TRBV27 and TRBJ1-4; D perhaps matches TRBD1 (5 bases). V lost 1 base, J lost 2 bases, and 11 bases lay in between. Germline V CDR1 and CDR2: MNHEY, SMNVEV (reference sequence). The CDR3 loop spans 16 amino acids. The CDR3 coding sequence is TGTGCCAGCAGTTTATGGGGGGTGCAGACTAATGAAAAACTGTTTTTT. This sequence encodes CASSLWGVQTNEKLFF.

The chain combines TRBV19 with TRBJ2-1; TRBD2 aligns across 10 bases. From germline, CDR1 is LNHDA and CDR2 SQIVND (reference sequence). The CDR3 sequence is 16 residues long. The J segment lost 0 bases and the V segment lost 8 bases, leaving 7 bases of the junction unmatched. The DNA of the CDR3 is TGTGCCAGTCGTAGCGGGAGGCCAGACTCCTACAATGAGCAGTTCTTC. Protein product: CASRSGRPDSYNEQFF.

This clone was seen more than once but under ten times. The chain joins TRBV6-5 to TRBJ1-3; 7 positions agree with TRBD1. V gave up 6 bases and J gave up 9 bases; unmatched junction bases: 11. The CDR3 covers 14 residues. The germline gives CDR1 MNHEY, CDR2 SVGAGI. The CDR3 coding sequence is TGTGCCAGCAGGACGACAGGGAGTAGCTCCACCATATATTTT. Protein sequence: CASRTTGSSSTIYF.

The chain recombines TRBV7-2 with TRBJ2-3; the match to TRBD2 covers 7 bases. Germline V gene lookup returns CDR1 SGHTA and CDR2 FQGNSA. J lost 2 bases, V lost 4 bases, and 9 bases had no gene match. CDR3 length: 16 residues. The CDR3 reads CASSWTGTTSTDTQYF. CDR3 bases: TGTGCCAGCAGCTGGACCGGGACTACCTCCACAGATACGCAGTATTTT.

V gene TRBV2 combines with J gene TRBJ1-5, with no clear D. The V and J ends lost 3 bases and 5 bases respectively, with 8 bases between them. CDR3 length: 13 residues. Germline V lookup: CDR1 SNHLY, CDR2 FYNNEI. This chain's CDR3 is CASSDSGDQPQHF. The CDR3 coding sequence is TGTGCCAGCAGTGATTCGGGAGATCAGCCCCAGCATTTT. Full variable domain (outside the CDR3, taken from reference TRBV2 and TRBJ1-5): EPEVTQTPSHQVTQMGQEVILRCVPISNHLYFYWYRQILGQKVEFLVSFYNNEISEKSEIFDDQFSVERPDGSNFTLKIRSTKLEDSAMYFCASSDSGDQPQHFGDGTRLSIL.

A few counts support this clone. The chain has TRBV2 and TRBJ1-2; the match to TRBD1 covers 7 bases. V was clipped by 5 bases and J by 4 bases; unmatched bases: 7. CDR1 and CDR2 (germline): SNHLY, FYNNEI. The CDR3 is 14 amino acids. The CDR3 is CASSKNRGAYGYTF. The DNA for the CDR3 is TGTGCCAGCAGTAAAAACAGGGGTGCCTATGGCTACACCTTC.

The CDR3 sequence is CASRGRVRGDTEAFF. CDR3 nucleotide sequence: TGTGCCAGCAGAGGAAGGGTCCGGGGGGACACTGAAGCTTTCTTT. The rearrangement uses TRBV25-1 and TRBJ1-1; the D gene is possibly TRBD1 (5 bases). The CDR3 has 15 residues. From germline, CDR1 is MGHDK and CDR2 SYGVNS. V dropped 6 bases and J dropped 3 bases, with 17 bases sitting between them.

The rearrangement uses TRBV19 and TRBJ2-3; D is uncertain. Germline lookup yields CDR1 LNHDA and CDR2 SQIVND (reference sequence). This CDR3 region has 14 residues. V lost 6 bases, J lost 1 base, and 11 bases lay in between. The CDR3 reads CASRADTRTDTQYF. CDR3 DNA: TGTGCCAGTAGGGCCGACACCCGCACAGATACGCAGTATTTT.

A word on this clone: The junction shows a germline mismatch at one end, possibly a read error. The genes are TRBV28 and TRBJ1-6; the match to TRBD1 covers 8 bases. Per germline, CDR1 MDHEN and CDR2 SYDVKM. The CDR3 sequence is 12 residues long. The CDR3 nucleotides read TGTGCCAGCAGTTTTCAGGGGGCTAGCCTCAAGTTT. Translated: CASSFQGASLKF.

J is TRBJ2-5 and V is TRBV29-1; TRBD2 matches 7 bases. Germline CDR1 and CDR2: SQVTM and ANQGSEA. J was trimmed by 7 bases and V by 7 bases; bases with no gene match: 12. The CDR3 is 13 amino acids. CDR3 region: CSAGGRGVGTQYF. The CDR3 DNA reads TGCAGCGCCGGGGGGAGAGGGGTCGGGACCCAGTACTTC.

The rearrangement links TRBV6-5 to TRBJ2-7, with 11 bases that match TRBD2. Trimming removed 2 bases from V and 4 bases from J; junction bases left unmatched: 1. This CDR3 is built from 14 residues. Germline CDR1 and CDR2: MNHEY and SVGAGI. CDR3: CASSYRTSGYEQYF. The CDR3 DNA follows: TGTGCCAGCAGTTACAGGACTAGCGGGTACGAGCAGTACTTC.

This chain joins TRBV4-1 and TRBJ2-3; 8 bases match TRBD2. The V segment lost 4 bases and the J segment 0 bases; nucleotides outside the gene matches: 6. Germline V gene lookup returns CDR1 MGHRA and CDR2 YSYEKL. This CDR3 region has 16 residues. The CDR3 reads CASSLMGLGSTDTQYF. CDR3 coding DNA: TGCGCCAGCAGCCTTATGGGACTAGGAAGCACAGATACGCAGTATTTT.

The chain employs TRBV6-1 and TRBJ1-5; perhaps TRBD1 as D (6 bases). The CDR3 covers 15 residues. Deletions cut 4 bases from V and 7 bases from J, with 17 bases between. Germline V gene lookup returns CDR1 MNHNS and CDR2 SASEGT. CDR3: CASSAAQGVLQPQHF. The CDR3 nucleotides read TGTGCCAGCAGTGCCGCACAGGGTGTTTTGCAGCCCCAGCATTTT.

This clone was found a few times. In DNA form, the CDR3 reads TGTGCCAGCAGCCGGACCGGGACTAGCGCCTACGAGCAGTACTTC. This sequence encodes CASSRTGTSAYEQYF. The rearrangement joins TRBV7-9 to TRBJ2-7; 10 positions agree with TRBD2. This CDR3 is built from 15 residues. The V gene's germline CDR1 is SEHNR and CDR2 FQNEAQ (reference sequence). The V gene end was trimmed by 5 bases and the J gene end by 2 bases; junction bases not matched to a gene: 6. The whole variable domain, remainder taken from reference TRBV7-9 and TRBJ2-7, is DTGVSQNPRHKITKRGQNVTFRCDPISEHNRLYWYRQTLGQGPEFLTYFQNEAQLEKSRLLSDRFSAERPKGSFSTLEIQRTEQGDSAMYLCASSRTGTSAYEQYFGPGTRLTVT.

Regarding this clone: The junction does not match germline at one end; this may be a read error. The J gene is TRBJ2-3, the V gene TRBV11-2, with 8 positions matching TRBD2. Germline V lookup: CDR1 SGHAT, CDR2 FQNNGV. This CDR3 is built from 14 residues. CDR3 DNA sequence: TGTGCCAGCAGCCCGGGTCGGGGGGGCTCTTCAGACGATTTT. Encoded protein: CASSPGRGGSSDDF.

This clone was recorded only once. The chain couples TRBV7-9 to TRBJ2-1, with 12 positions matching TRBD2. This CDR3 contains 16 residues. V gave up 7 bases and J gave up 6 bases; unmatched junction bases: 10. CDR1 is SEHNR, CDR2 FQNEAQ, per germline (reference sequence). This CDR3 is CASIPETSGSSNEQFF. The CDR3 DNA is TGTGCCAGCATCCCAGAGACTAGCGGGAGTAGCAATGAGCAGTTCTTC.